Each of the 20 T cell receptor beta chains below was sequenced from the same sample in a study of spatial heterogeneity in lung cancer. Time point here: sample taken at primary tumor resection. MiXCR, run by TCRdb on the 5' RACE reads, gives a single entry per CDR3 protein. The table has tens of thousands of distinct CDR3 sequences, around 12% seen once. Sample: PBMCs, taken at surgery. The receptors were sampled from a male donor with early-stage non-small cell lung cancer.

The chain couples TRBV6-5 to TRBJ2-3; no definite D call. This CDR3 is built from 15 residues. Trimming cost V 4 bases and J 0 bases, with 11 bases left between them. The germline gives CDR1 MNHEY, CDR2 SVGAGI. The CDR3 nucleotides are TGTGCCAGCAGTTCGGACGGAGCTAGCACAGATACGCAGTATTTT. Translated: CASSSDGASTDTQYF.

This clonotype was recorded many times. This chain links TRBV18 with TRBJ2-7; 9 bases agree with TRBD2. In germline, CDR1 is KGHSH, CDR2 LQKENI. CDR3 length: 12 amino acids. V lost 8 bases and J lost 7; bases outside the gene matches: 6. Here the CDR3 DNA reads TGTGCCAGCGGGGGACTAGCCGGGGAGCAGTACTTC. It codes for CASGGLAGEQYF.

The CDR3 sequence: CASSLSGGNEKLFF. CDR3 nucleotides: TGTGCCAGCAGTTTGTCGGGGGGTAATGAAAAACTGTTTTTT. This chain joins TRBV28 and TRBJ1-4, with D possibly being TRBD1 (5 bases). Trimming pared 3 bases from V and 4 bases from J, leaving 9 bases between. Germline CDR1 MDHEN, CDR2 SYDVKM. This CDR3 has 14 residues.

The chain joins TRBV4-1 to TRBJ1-1, with unresolved D. The germline CDR1 and CDR2 sequences are MGHRA and YSYEKL. The germline V and J ends were trimmed by 1 base and 1 base, with 10 bases remaining between them. This CDR3 has 15 residues. CDR3 DNA sequence: TGCGCCAGCAGCCAAGGTCAAATTACGAACACTGAAGCTTTCTTT. Translation: CASSQGQITNTEAFF.

The table lists this clonotype with a few counts. The V and J genes are TRBV7-9 and TRBJ2-1; a weak D match, TRBD2 (5 bases). Trimming took 1 base from V and 12 from J, leaving 13 bases between them. CDR3 size: 13 residues. Germline V gives CDR1 SEHNR, CDR2 FQNEAQ (reference sequence). The CDR3 spells CASSLVDFRGQFF. The CDR3 DNA sequence: TGTGCCAGCAGCTTAGTTGACTTCCGGGGGCAGTTCTTC.

The rearrangement joins TRBV28 to TRBJ2-7, with 10 bases that match TRBD2. This CDR3 is 15 amino acids long. V was clipped by 8 bases and J by 4 bases; unmatched bases: 11. Germline-derived CDR1 and CDR2 are MDHEN and SYDVKM. The chain's CDR3 is CASLGIASGRYEQYF. CDR3 DNA sequence: TGTGCCAGCTTAGGGATCGCTAGCGGGAGATACGAGCAGTACTTC.

The rearrangement links TRBV5-6 to TRBJ2-7; the D gene is possibly TRBD2 (6 bases). CDR3 length: 15 amino acids. CDR1 and CDR2 (germline): SGHDT, YYEEEE. V lost 0 bases and J 7 bases, leaving 17 bases between the germline ends. CDR3 region: CASSLGSAGPLEQYF. DNA for the CDR3: TGTGCCAGCAGCTTGGGGTCGGCGGGACCGCTAGAGCAGTACTTC.

The chain uses TRBV29-1 and TRBJ2-7, with 10 bases lining up with TRBD2. CDR3 length: 14 residues. Per germline, CDR1 SQVTM and CDR2 ANQGSEA. V lost 1 base and J lost 2; bases outside the gene matches: 2. The DNA for the CDR3 is TGCAGCGTTGAAGGTAGCGGGAGGCCCTACGAGCAGTACTTC. Translated: CSVEGSGRPYEQYF.

There are many counts of this clonotype. This rearrangement joins TRBV29-1 to TRBJ2-4; no definite D call. From germline, CDR1 is SQVTM and CDR2 ANQGSEA. CDR3 size: 11 residues. Deletions cut 5 bases from V and 7 bases from J, with 9 bases between. CDR3: CSVLSTNIQYF. Here the CDR3 DNA reads TGCAGCGTTCTTTCCACTAACATTCAGTACTTC.

The chain employs TRBV5-1 and TRBJ2-2, with 12 bases that match TRBD2. From germline, CDR1 is SGHRS and CDR2 YFSETQ. The length of the CDR3 is 17 residues. With V trimmed by 4 bases and J by 0 bases, 4 bases remained unmatched. CDR3: CASSLGTSGPNTGELFF. In DNA, the CDR3 is TGCGCCAGCAGCCTAGGGACTAGCGGGCCGAACACCGGGGAGCTGTTTTTT.

This clonotype was counted ten times or more. The rearrangement uses TRBV6-2 or TRBV6-3 and TRBJ2-2, with TRBD1 identical over 8 bases. V lost 4 bases to trimming and J lost 3 bases; unmatched junction nucleotides: 7. Germline CDR1 reads MNHEY; CDR2 reads SVGEGT. CDR3 size: 16 residues. Written as DNA, the CDR3 is TGTGCCAGCAGTTCCCAGACAGGGGCGGACACCGGGGAGCTGTTTTTT. Translating it yields CASSSQTGADTGELFF.

This clonotype was detected ten times or more. The rearrangement uses TRBV5-1 and TRBJ2-7; unclear D gene. Trimming took 4 bases from V and 0 from J, leaving 20 bases between them. Germline-derived CDR1 and CDR2 are SGHRS and YFSETQ. The CDR3 length is 17 residues. The CDR3 DNA is TGCGCCAGCAGCCCAAATATCAGAACCCGCACCTCCTACGAGCAGTACTTC. It translates to CASSPNIRTRTSYEQYF.

The gene calls are TRBV5-1 and TRBJ1-1; no firm D call. There are 13 residues in the CDR3. V gave up 3 bases and J gave up 3 bases, with 9 bases separating them. Germline V gene data show CDR1 as SGHRS and CDR2 as YFSETQ. CDR3 sequence reads: CASSSPLDTEAFF. DNA for the CDR3: TGCGCCAGCAGCTCCCCCTTGGACACTGAAGCTTTCTTT.

The rearrangement joins TRBV4-1 to TRBJ2-3; 7 bases agree with TRBD2. J lost 0 bases, V lost 1 base, and 7 bases had no gene match. CDR1 MGHRA and CDR2 YSYEKL come from the germline V gene. The CDR3 is made up of 17 amino acids. For the CDR3, the DNA is TGCGCCAGCAGCCAAGGTAGAGGCGGGGGTAGCACAGATACGCAGTATTTT. Its translation is CASSQGRGGGSTDTQYF.

The chain is built from TRBV27 and TRBJ2-3; D remains unclear. Trimming removed 5 bases at V and 0 bases at J, with 6 bases between. The germline CDR1 and CDR2 sequences are MNHEY and SMNVEV (reference sequence). This CDR3 has 13 residues. The DNA of the CDR3 is TGTGCCAGCAGTCCGACTAGCACAGATACGCAGTATTTT. It codes for CASSPTSTDTQYF.

This clonotype was counted between two and nine times. Here the CDR3 reads CASSLGPGRDAGELFF. CDR3 in DNA: TGTGCCAGCAGTCTTGGACCGGGACGAGACGCCGGGGAGCTGTTTTTT. V gene TRBV6-2 or TRBV6-3 combines with J gene TRBJ2-2; D may match TRBD1 or TRBD2 (5 bases each). Germline CDR1 and CDR2: MNHEY and SVGEGT. V was trimmed by 5 bases and J by 6 bases, leaving 19 bases between them. There are 16 residues in the CDR3.

This clonotype was seen a few times. The V call is TRBV4-3, the J call TRBJ2-1; 9 bases map to TRBD1. The CDR3 consists of 13 residues. Germline V gene data show CDR1 as LGHNA and CDR2 as YSLEER. Trimming took 2 bases from V and 12 from J; bases not matched to a gene: 5. The CDR3 sequence: CASSQTGGGRQFF. For the CDR3, the DNA is TGCGCCAGCAGCCAAACAGGGGGCGGGAGGCAGTTCTTC.

This clonotype was recorded a few times. This sequence joins TRBV9 and TRBJ2-7; 9 bases agree with TRBD1. The V gene's germline CDR1 is SGDLS and CDR2 YYNGEE. The CDR3 spans 17 residues. Unmatched junction bases numbered 9, after V lost 0 bases and J lost 2 bases. The DNA of the CDR3 is TGTGCCAGCAGCGTAGGAGGGACAGGGTTACTACCCTACGAGCAGTACTTC. Residues: CASSVGGTGLLPYEQYF.

V usage is TRBV6-5 and J usage is TRBJ2-5, with D maybe TRBD2 (6 bases). The ends were cut back, 0 bases at V and 5 bases at J, with 16 bases in the middle. There are 16 residues in the CDR3. Germline CDR1 and CDR2: MNHEY and SVGAGI. The chain's CDR3 is CASSYSDLAMGETQYF. The CDR3 DNA reads as TGTGCCAGCAGTTACTCGGACCTAGCGATGGGGGAGACCCAGTACTTC.

The chain combines TRBV21-1 with TRBJ2-1; the DNA was not compared with TRBD2, the D call given in the table. TRBV21-1 corresponds to a pseudogene. The CDR3 has 23 residues. CDR3 in DNA: TGTGCCAGCGAGCAAAAGAGGGAGGAACCGGGACTAGCGACCCGTAAGGGACCTAATGAGCAGTTCTTC. It translates to CASEQKREEPGLATRKGPNEQFF.